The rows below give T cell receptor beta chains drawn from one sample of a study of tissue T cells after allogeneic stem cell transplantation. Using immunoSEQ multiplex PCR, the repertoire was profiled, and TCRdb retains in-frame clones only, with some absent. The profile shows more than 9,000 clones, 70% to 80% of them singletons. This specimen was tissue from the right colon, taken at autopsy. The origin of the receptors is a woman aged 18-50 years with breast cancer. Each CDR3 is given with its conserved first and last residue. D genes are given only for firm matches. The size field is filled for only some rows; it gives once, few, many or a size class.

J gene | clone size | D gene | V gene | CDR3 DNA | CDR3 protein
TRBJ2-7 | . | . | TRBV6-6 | TGTGCCAGCATCTTAGGGCCCTCGCGTCTCGGCTACGAGCAGTACTTC | CASILGPSRLGYEQYF
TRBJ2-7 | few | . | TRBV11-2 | TGTGCCAGCAGCTCCCGGGACAGAGATGCTAGCGACGAGCAGTACTTC | CASSSRDRDASDEQYF
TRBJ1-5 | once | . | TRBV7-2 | TGTGCCAGCAGCTTAGGGGGGGGTAGCGGAGTAGCCCAGCATTTT | CASSLGGGSGVAQHF
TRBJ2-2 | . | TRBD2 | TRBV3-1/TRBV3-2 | TGTGCCAGCACTCTTGCGGGAGGACACGGGGAGCTGTTTTTT | CASTLAGGHGELFF
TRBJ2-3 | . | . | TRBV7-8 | TGTGCCAGTCAGGGCGTCCTCGGTACAGATACGCAGTATTTT | CASQGVLGTDTQYF
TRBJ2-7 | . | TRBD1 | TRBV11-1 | TGTGCCAGCGCTATCGGGACAGGGAGTGCCTACGAGCAGTACTTC | CASAIGTGSAYEQYF
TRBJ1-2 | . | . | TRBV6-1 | TGTGCCAGCAGTGAATGGGAAATCTCCCATAACTATGGCTACACCTTC | CASSEWEISHNYGYTF
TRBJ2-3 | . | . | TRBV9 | TGTGCCAGCAGCGTACACGGAGATACGCAGTATTTT | CASSVHGDTQYF
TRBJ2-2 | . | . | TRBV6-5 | TGTGCCAGCAAAGTCGGGCCCACCGGGGAGCTGTTTTTT | CASKVGPTGELFF
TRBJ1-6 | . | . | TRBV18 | TGTGCCAGCTCACAGGGGGGAGACTCACCCCTCCACTTT | CASSQGGDSPLHF
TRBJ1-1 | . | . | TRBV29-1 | TGCAGCGTCGAGCAGGGGTTCAACACTGAAGCTTTCTTT | CSVEQGFNTEAFF
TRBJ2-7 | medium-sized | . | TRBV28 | TGTGCCAGCAGTTTACTAGGAGGGGATCTCTACGAGCAGTACTTC | CASSLLGGDLYEQYF
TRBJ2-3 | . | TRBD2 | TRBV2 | TGTGCCAGCAGACCCCCCAGCGGGAGCGCAGATACGCAGTATTTT | CASRPPSGSADTQYF
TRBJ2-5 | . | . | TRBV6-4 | TGTGCCAGCAGTGAAGGGCCCTCCGGGGCCCAGTACTTC | CASSEGPSGAQYF
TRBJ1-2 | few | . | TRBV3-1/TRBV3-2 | TGTGCCAGCAGCCAAGATCGCGCAGGCCTCTATGGCTACACCTTC | CASSQDRAGLYGYTF
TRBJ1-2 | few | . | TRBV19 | TGTGCCAGTAGTGCAGGGGAAGTAGATGGCTACACCTTC | CASSAGEVDGYTF
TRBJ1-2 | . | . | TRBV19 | TGTGCCAGTAGGATAAGCGATGGCTACACCTTC | CASRISDGYTF
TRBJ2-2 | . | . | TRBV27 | TGTGCCAGCAGGTTCGCGGGGGAGCTGTTTTTT | CASRFAGELFF
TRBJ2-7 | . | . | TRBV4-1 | TGCGCCAGCAGCCCGCACTGGGAGGGGGGCCGGACAGGCTACGAGCAGTACTTC | CASSPHWEGGRTGYEQYF
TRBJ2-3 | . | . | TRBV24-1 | TGTGCCACCAAGGGGGAGGGCCCAACAGATACGCAGTATTTT | CATKGEGPTDTQYF
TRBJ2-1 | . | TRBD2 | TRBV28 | TGTGCCAGCAGAGCGGGAGGGGAACACAATGAGCAGTTCTTC | CASRAGGEHNEQFF
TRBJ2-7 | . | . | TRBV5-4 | TGTGCCAGCAGCTTTGGCACAGACGAGCAGTACTTC | CASSFGTDEQYF
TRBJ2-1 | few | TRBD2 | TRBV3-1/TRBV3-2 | TGTGCCAGCAGCCAATCGGAGGCGGGAGAAGTTTACAATGAGCAGTTCTTC | CASSQSEAGEVYNEQFF
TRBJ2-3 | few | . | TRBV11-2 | TGTGCCAGCAGCTTAGATGGGGGCGGGGGTCGCACAGATACGCAGTATTTT | CASSLDGGGGRTDTQYF
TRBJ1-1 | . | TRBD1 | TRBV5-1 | TGCGCCAGCAGCCGCTTGGCCCCAGTCCAGGGGGGAGACACTGAAGCTTTCTTT | CASSRLAPVQGGDTEAFF
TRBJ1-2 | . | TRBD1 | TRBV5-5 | TGTGCCAGCAGCTTGGCGGACAGGGCACTAATAGGCTATGGCTACACCTTC | CASSLADRALIGYGYTF
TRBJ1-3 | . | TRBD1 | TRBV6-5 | TGTGCCAACTTGCCTAATTGGGACAGGGGAGACACCATATATTTT | CANLPNWDRGDTIYF
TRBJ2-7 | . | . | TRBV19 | TGTGCCAGTAGTACGGGCCCTAGCTCCTACGAGCAGTACTTC | CASSTGPSSYEQYF
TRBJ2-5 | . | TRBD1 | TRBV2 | TGTGCCAGCACCCCTAGCCGACAGGGTGGGGGCGAGACCCAGTACTTC | CASTPSRQGGGETQYF
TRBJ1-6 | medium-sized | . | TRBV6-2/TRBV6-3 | TGTGCCAGCAGTTCCTCCGATTCACCCCTCCACTTT | CASSSSDSPLHF
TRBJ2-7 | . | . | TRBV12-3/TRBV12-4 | TGTGCCAGCAGTTTAGTCTTCTACGAGCAGTACTTC | CASSLVFYEQYF
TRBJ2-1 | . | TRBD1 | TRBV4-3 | TGCGCCAGCAGCCAAGGGACAGGGTCCTACAATGAGCAGTTCTTC | CASSQGTGSYNEQFF
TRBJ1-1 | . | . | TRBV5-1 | TGCGCCAGCAGCTCCCTCCACACTGAAGCTTTCTTT | CASSSLHTEAFF
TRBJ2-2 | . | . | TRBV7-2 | TGTGCCAGCAGCTTAGCGGGGGGGCGCACCGGGGAGCTGTTTTTT | CASSLAGGRTGELFF
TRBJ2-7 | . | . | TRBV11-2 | TGTGCCAGCAGCTTAGATAATACAGACTACGAGCAGTACTTC | CASSLDNTDYEQYF
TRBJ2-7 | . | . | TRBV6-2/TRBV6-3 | TGTGCCAGCAGTTACGTTGGAGGGTCCTACGAGCAGTACTTC | CASSYVGGSYEQYF
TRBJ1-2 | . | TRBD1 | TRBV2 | TGTGCCAGCAGACGACAGGGGTCTGGCTACACCTTC | CASRRQGSGYTF
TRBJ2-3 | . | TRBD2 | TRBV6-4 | TGTGCCAGCAGTGATCTAGCGGGGGGTTCAGATACGCAGTATTTT | CASSDLAGGSDTQYF
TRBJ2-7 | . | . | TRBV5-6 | TGTGCCAGCAGCTCCCTAGTAAGATTCTCCTACGAGCAGTACTTC | CASSSLVRFSYEQYF
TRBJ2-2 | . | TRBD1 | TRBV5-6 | TGTGCCAGCAGCCGGACAGGGTTCCCCGGGGAGCTGTTTTTT | CASSRTGFPGELFF
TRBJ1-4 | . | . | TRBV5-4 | TGTGCCAGCAGTCGATCGGGAGGGGTTGAAAAACTGTTTTTT | CASSRSGGVEKLFF
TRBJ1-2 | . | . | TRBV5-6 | TGTGCCAGCAGCTTGGCGTTAGCCCCCGGGTGGAATGGCTACACCTTC | CASSLALAPGWNGYTF
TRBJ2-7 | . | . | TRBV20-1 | TGCAGGATGGGGACTGACGACGAGCAGTACTTC | CRMGTDDEQYF
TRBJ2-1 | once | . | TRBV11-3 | TGTGCCAGCCAGAGAACTACTACTGGCGGTACCACCTACAATGAGCAGTTCTTC | CASQRTTTGGTTYNEQFF
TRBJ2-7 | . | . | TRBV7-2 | TGTGCCAGCAGCTTAGACAGCGTCGCCTACGAGCAGTACTTC | CASSLDSVAYEQYF
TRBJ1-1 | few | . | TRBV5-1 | TGCGCCAGCAGCTCTTCGGACATAGGTACTGAAGCTTTCTTT | CASSSSDIGTEAFF
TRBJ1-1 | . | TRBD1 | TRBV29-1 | TGCAGCGTTAGCGAGACAGGGGGAACTGAAGCTTTCTTT | CSVSETGGTEAFF
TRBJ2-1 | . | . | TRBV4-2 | TGTGCCAGCAGCCAAGAAGGGGGGGGCAATGAGCAGTTCTTC | CASSQEGGGNEQFF
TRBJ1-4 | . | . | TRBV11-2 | TGTGCCAGCAGCTTGACCTATGAAAAACTGTTTTTT | CASSLTYEKLFF
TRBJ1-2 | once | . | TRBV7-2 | TGTGCCAGCAGCTTAGGTGTGGGGTATGGCTACACCTTC | CASSLGVGYGYTF
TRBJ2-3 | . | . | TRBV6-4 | TGTGCCAGCAGTGACTCAAGGGGGAGCACAGATACGCAGTATTTT | CASSDSRGSTDTQYF